The T cell receptor (beta chain) under discussion was sequenced for a study of T cell repertoires in cytomegalovirus infection. The overall study: Public TCR beta signatures indicated both CMV infection and matching HLA type. Study-wide points: Pooled public TCR beta family frequency picked out CMV carriers with the relevant HLA. Dominating the ex vivo response were TCR beta clonotypes that were CMV-specific and HLA-C-restricted.

With 4 bases clipped from V and 5 bases from J, the junction kept 2 bases outside the gene matches. CDR3 length: 13 amino acids. In germline, CDR1 is ENHRY, CDR2 SYGVKD. A remark on this clonotype: What it binds is unknown.

Each CDR3 protein gets one entry after TCRdb re-called the reads with MiXCR. The sample yields roughly 60,000 distinct CDR3 sequences, around 30% seen once. The J gene is TRBJ2-3, the V gene TRBV10-3, with 8 positions matching TRBD2. This clonotype originated in a human donor in good health (CMV status not recorded). Some clones in this sample may be carry-over from other donors' samples. Sequences were obtained from PBMCs, sequenced either directly or after in vitro stimulation (not recorded which). Written as DNA, the CDR3 is TGTGCCATCAGTGGAACTAGCGGAGATACGCAGTATTTT. Translated, it gives CAISGTSGDTQYF.